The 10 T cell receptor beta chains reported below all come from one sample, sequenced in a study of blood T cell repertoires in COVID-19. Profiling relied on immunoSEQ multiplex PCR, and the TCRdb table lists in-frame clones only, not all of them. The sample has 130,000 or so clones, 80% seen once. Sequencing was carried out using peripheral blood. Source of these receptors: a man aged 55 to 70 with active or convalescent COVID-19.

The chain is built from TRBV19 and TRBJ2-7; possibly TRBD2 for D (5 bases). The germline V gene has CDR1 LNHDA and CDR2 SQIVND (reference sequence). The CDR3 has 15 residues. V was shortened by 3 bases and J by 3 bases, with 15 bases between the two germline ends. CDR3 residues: CASSIKTGLDYEQYF. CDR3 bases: TGTGCCAGTAGTATTAAAACGGGGTTGGACTACGAGCAGTACTTC.

For the CDR3, the DNA is TGTGCCAGCAGTTTATTGGCTAGCGGGAGAATAGATACGCAGTATTTT. Its translation is CASSLLASGRIDTQYF. J is TRBJ2-3 and V is TRBV27; 10 bases fit TRBD2. Germline lookup yields CDR1 MNHEY and CDR2 SMNVEV (reference sequence). V trimming: 1 base; J trimming: 5 bases; junction bases outside the gene matches: 6. The CDR3 is 16 residues long.

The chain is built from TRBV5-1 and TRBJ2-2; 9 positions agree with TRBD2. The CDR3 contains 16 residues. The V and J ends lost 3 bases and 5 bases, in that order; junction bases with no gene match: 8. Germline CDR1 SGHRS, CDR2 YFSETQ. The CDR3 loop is CASSSLAGRGTGELFF. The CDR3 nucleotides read TGCGCCAGCAGCTCCCTAGCGGGAAGAGGGACCGGGGAGCTGTTTTTT.

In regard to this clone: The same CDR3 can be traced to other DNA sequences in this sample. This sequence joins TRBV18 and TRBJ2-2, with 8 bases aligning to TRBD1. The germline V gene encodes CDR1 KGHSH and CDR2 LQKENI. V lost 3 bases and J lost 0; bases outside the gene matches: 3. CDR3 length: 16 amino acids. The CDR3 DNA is TGTGCCAGCTCACCTCTGGGACAGGCGAACACCGGGGAGCTGTTTTTT. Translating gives CASSPLGQANTGELFF. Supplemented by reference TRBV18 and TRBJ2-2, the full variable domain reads NAGVMQNPRHLVRRRGQEARLRCSPMKGHSHVYWYRQLPEEGLKFMVYLQKENIIDESGMPKERFSAEFPKEGPSILRIQQVVRGDSAAYFCASSPLGQANTGELFFGEGSRLTVL.

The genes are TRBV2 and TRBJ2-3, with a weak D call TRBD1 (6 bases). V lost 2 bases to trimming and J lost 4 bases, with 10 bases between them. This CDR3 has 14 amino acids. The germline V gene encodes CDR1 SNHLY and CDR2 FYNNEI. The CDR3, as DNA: TGTGCCAGCAGTGAAAGGACAGCCTCAGATACGCAGTATTTT. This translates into CASSERTASDTQYF. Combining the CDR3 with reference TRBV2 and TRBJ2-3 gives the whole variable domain EPEVTQTPSHQVTQMGQEVILRCVPISNHLYFYWYRQILGQKVEFLVSFYNNEISEKSEIFDDQFSVERPDGSNFTLKIRSTKLEDSAMYFCASSERTASDTQYFGPGTRLTVL.

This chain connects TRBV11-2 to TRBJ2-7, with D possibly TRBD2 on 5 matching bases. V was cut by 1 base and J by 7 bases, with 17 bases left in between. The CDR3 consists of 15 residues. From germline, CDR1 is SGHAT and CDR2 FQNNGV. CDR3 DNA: TGTGCCAGCAGCTTAGTGCACGGGGAAAGAGAAGAGCAGTACTTC. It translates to CASSLVHGEREEQYF.

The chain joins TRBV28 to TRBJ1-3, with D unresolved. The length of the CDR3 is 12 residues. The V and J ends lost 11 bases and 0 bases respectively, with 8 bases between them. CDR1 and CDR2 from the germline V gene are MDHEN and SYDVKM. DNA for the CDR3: TGTGCCGGAGGAGGCTCTGGAAACACCATATATTTT. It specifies CAGGGSGNTIYF.

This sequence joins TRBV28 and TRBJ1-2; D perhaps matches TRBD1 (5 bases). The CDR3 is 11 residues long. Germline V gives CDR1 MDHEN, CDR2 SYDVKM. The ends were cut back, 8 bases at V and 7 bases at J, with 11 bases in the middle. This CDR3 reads CASLREAGYTF. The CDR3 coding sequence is TGTGCCAGCCTCAGGGAAGCTGGCTACACCTTC.

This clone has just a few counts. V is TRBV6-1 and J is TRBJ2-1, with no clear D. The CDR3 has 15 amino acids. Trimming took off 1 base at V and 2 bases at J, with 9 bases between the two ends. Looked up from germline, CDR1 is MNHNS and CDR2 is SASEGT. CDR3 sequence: CASSEGVGPYNEQFF. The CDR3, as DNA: TGTGCCAGCAGTGAAGGCGTGGGCCCCTACAATGAGCAGTTCTTC.

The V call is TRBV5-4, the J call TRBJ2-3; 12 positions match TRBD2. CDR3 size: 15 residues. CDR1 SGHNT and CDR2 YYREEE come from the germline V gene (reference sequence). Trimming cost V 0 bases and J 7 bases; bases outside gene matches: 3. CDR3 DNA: TGTGCCAGCAGCTTGGCTAGCGGGAGGGCCTATACGCAGTATTTT. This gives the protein CASSLASGRAYTQYF.